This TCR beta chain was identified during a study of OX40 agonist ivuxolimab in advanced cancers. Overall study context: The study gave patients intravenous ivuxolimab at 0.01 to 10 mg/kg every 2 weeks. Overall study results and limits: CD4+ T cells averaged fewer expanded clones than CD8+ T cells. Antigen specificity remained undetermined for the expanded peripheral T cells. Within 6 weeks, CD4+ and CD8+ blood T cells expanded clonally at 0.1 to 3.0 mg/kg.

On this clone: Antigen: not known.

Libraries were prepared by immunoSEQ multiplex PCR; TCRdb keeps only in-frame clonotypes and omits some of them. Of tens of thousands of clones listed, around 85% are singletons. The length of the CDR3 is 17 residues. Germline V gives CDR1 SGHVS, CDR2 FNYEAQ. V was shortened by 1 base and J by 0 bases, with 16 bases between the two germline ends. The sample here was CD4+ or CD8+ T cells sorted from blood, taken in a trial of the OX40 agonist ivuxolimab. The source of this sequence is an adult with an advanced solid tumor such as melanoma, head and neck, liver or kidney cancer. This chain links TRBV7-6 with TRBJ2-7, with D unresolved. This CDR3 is CASSLETRTDLSYEQYF. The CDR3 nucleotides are TGTGCCAGCAGCTTAGAAACAAGGACCGACCTCTCCTACGAGCAGTACTTC.